A single sample is the source of the 8 T cell receptor beta chains below, sequenced in a study of cytomegalovirus exposure and HLA in healthy donors. Use of 60 Vbeta and 13 Jbeta primers characterized the PCR. The table came from immunoSEQ multiplex PCR; TCRdb's copy has only in-frame clones and leaves some out. The table has 150,000 or so clones, around 77% seen once. Sequencing was carried out using PBMCs. The receptor set was obtained from a man aged 45-65 years in good health and CMV-seropositive.

The CDR3 coding sequence is TGTGCCTGGGAGGAGGGTTATGGCTACACCTTC. Residues: CAWEEGYGYTF. The chain couples TRBV30 to TRBJ1-2; D gene uncertain. Between the trimmed V and J ends, which lost 5 bases and 5 bases, there was a span of 9 bases. Germline assignment: CDR1 GTSNPN and CDR2 SVGIG (reference sequence). This CDR3 is built from 11 residues.

Only one count was recorded for this clone. This chain links TRBV9 with TRBJ2-7; 7 bases map to TRBD2. Germline CDR1 and CDR2: SGDLS and YYNGEE. The trim removed 7 bases at V and 0 bases at J, leaving 4 bases unmatched. The CDR3 spans 13 residues. CDR3 DNA sequence: TGTGCCAGCTCAAGCGGGATCTCCTACGAGCAGTACTTC. It translates to CASSSGISYEQYF.

The V and J genes are TRBV18 and TRBJ1-3; 11 bases map to TRBD1. CDR1 is KGHSH, CDR2 LQKENI, per germline. V was pared by 3 bases and J by 0 bases, with 4 bases of the junction left unmatched. The CDR3 totals 17 residues. CDR3 nucleotide sequence: TGTGCCAGCTCACCTGGGACAGGGGGAGACTCTGGAAACACCATATATTTT. Amino acid sequence: CASSPGTGGDSGNTIYF.

The chain employs TRBV6-5 and TRBJ1-2; TRBD1 matches at 9 bases. V trimming: 8 bases; J trimming: 5 bases; junction bases outside the gene matches: 9. Germline V gene lookup returns CDR1 MNHEY and CDR2 SVGAGI. The CDR3 spans 14 residues. The CDR3 loop reads CASGHRGRRYGYTF. In DNA, the CDR3 is TGTGCCAGCGGCCACAGGGGGCGAAGGTATGGCTACACCTTC.

The J gene is TRBJ1-1, the V gene TRBV27; unclear D gene. The CDR3 consists of 13 residues. V lost 4 bases, J lost 3 bases, and 9 bases lay in between. Germline V gene sequence: CDR1 MNHEY, CDR2 SMNVEV (reference sequence). Here the CDR3 DNA reads TGTGCCAGCAGTTACACCCTCGACACTGAAGCTTTCTTT. Its translation: CASSYTLDTEAFF.

For this clone: The same CDR3 also results from other DNA sequences found in this sample. The genes are TRBV28 and TRBJ1-5, with D unresolved. The CDR3 runs 15 residues. V was trimmed by 2 bases and J by 0 bases, leaving 8 bases between them. Germline V gene lookup returns CDR1 MDHEN and CDR2 SYDVKM. The CDR3 loop reads CASSLGGNSNQPQHF. In DNA form, the CDR3 reads TGTGCCAGCAGTTTAGGAGGTAATAGCAATCAGCCCCAGCATTTT.

The sample holds a few counts of this clone. The chain combines TRBV4-3 with TRBJ2-7; D is uncertain. CDR3 length: 14 residues. Germline-derived CDR1 and CDR2 are LGHNA and YSLEER. V lost 1 base and J 4 bases, leaving 11 bases between the germline ends. CDR3 sequence: CASSQAQNPYEQYF. The DNA for the CDR3 is TGCGCCAGCAGCCAAGCACAAAATCCTTACGAGCAGTACTTC.

The V and J genes are TRBV5-1 and TRBJ2-5, with TRBD2 identical over 7 bases. The CDR3 length is 16 residues. Germline V gene lookup returns CDR1 SGHRS and CDR2 YFSETQ. V dropped 0 bases and J dropped 4; count of bases not matched to a gene: 9. The CDR3 DNA follows: TGCGCCAGCAGCTTGGACCAGCGGGGCATACTAGAGACCCAGTACTTC. Amino acid sequence: CASSLDQRGILETQYF.